These 25 T cell receptor beta chains share one sample of origin, sequenced in a study of shared clonotypes between healthy human individuals. Clones were read by immunoSEQ multiplex PCR, and TCRdb kept only the in-frame ones, dropping some. The sample shows roughly 850,000 clones, about 96% of them seen only once. In the naive CD8 group, cells lacked CD45RO and were positively selected for CCR7, so terminally differentiated effector memory CD45RA+ cells were left out. The material sequenced was naive CD8+ T cells sorted from blood. The receptors here all came from a man aged 25 to 40 in good health.

As to this clone: This may be a read error: a much more frequent sequence differs by one nucleotide. The sample carries other DNA sequences with the same CDR3. The chain joins TRBV13 to TRBJ2-7, with unresolved D. V lost 0 bases to trimming and J lost 1 base, with 1 base between them. Germline V gene lookup returns CDR1 PRHDT and CDR2 FYEKMQ (reference sequence). The CDR3 runs 12 residues. CDR3 DNA: TGTGCCAGCAGCTTAGGATCCTACGAGCAGTACTTC. Its protein product is CASSLGSYEQYF. Looking up the rest from reference TRBV13 and TRBJ2-7 gives the full variable domain: AAGVIQSPRHLIKEKRETATLKCYPIPRHDTVYWYQQGPGQDPQFLISFYEKMQSDKGSIPDRFSAQQFSDYHSELNMSSLELGDSALYFCASSLGSYEQYFGPGTRLTVT.

The chain has TRBV7-9 and TRBJ2-2; no clear D gene. CDR1 is SEHNR and CDR2 is FQNEAQ in the germline V gene (reference sequence). With 8 bases removed from V and 3 bases from J, the gap between germline ends came to 4 bases. The CDR3 runs 11 residues. CDR3 residues: CASADTGELFF. The CDR3 region has the DNA TGTGCCAGCGCAGACACCGGGGAGCTGTTTTTT.

This clone was seen once. The gene calls are TRBV10-1 and TRBJ1-1; unclear D gene. This CDR3 contains 15 residues. Germline assignment: CDR1 WNHNN and CDR2 SYGVQD (reference sequence). V lost 3 bases, J lost 0 bases, and 11 bases lay in between. CDR3 DNA: TGCGCCAGCAGTGACCGCGTCAGGTTGAACACTGAAGCTTTCTTT. Its translation is CASSDRVRLNTEAFF.

This rearrangement joins TRBV7-6 to TRBJ2-5, with TRBD2 matching 10 bases. The CDR3 covers 17 residues. From germline, CDR1 is SGHVS and CDR2 FNYEAQ. Trimming removed 4 bases from V and 5 bases from J; junction bases left unmatched: 13. The CDR3 is CASSSDSSGSPWETQYF. CDR3 bases: TGTGCCAGCAGCTCAGATTCTAGCGGGAGTCCGTGGGAGACCCAGTACTTC.

This rearrangement joins TRBV2 to TRBJ1-2; D unresolved. This CDR3 comprises 13 residues. With 9 bases removed from V and 2 bases from J, the gap between germline ends came to 13 bases. CDR1 and CDR2 (germline): SNHLY, FYNNEI. CDR3 loop: CARPAGENYGYTF. The CDR3 coding sequence is TGTGCCAGACCCGCGGGAGAAAACTATGGCTACACCTTC.

This clone is a singleton in its sample. The rearrangement links TRBV19 to TRBJ1-4; possibly TRBD1 for D (6 bases). The ends were cut back, 5 bases at V and 6 bases at J, with 10 bases in the middle. CDR1 LNHDA and CDR2 SQIVND come from the germline V gene (reference sequence). This CDR3 comprises 13 residues. The CDR3 DNA is TGTGCCAGTAGTGAACAGGGTTATGAAAAACTGTTTTTT. The encoded protein is CASSEQGYEKLFF.

The chain links TRBV28 to TRBJ2-2; 10 positions agree with TRBD1. Trimming at V came to 6 bases and at J to 7 bases, leaving 8 bases not matched to a gene. Germline V CDR1 and CDR2: MDHEN, SYDVKM. The CDR3 extends over 15 amino acids. CDR3 nucleotides: TGTGCCAGCAGAGTGGAGACAGGGGGCGGCGGGGAGCTGTTTTTT. Translating gives CASRVETGGGGELFF.

The V gene is TRBV6-5, the J gene TRBJ2-7, with D unresolved. Germline loops: CDR1 MNHEY, CDR2 SVGAGI. CDR3 size: 13 residues. Trimming removed 3 bases at V and 3 bases at J, with 9 bases between. The CDR3 loop reads CASSYTQFYEQYF. In DNA form, the CDR3 reads TGTGCCAGCAGTTATACTCAGTTCTACGAGCAGTACTTC.

This clone came up once. The chain is built from TRBV13 and TRBJ1-1; D is undetermined. CDR1 and CDR2 from the germline V gene are PRHDT and FYEKMQ (reference sequence). This CDR3 comprises 13 residues. V was cut by 5 bases and J by 1 base, with 8 bases left in between. Written as DNA, the CDR3 is TGTGCCAGCAGCCCCTTAGGGAACACTGAAGCTTTCTTT. This gives the protein CASSPLGNTEAFF.

This clone came up a few times. This chain connects TRBV5-1 to TRBJ1-1, with 7 bases aligning to TRBD1. Germline V gene lookup returns CDR1 SGHRS and CDR2 YFSETQ. V shed 1 base and J 1 base; nucleotides not matched to a gene: 4. The CDR3 totals 15 residues. The CDR3 spells CASSLTGQRNTEAFF. Here the CDR3 DNA reads TGCGCCAGCAGCTTGACGGGACAGAGGAACACTGAAGCTTTCTTT.

In the case of this clone: Other DNA sequences in the sample encode the same CDR3. The chain employs TRBV29-1 and TRBJ2-2; maybe TRBD1 (6 bases). The CDR3 sequence is 13 residues long. Trimming shortened V by 4 bases and J by 5 bases, and 11 bases separated the two germline ends. Germline V gene lookup returns CDR1 SQVTM and CDR2 ANQGSEA. The CDR3 DNA sequence: TGCAGCGTTGGAAGGGGGAATACCGGGGAGCTGTTTTTT. It specifies CSVGRGNTGELFF.

The chain employs TRBV29-1 and TRBJ2-5, with D perhaps TRBD2 (6 bases). Trimming took 6 bases from V and 10 from J, leaving 15 bases between them. The CDR3 is 11 residues long. Germline CDR1 is SQVTM and CDR2 is ANQGSEA. CDR3 in amino acids: CSVGGIGDQYF. The DNA for the CDR3 is TGCAGCGTCGGGGGAATCGGTGACCAGTACTTC.

The chain combines TRBV19 with TRBJ2-1, with D tentatively TRBD2 (6 bases). This CDR3 has 15 amino acids. The germline V and J ends were trimmed by 5 bases and 5 bases, with 16 bases remaining between them. Per germline, CDR1 LNHDA and CDR2 SQIVND (reference sequence). The CDR3 DNA is TGTGCCAGTAGTGATTCCTTACTAGCAAACAATGAGCAGTTCTTC. Its protein is CASSDSLLANNEQFF.

The genes are TRBV7-8 and TRBJ1-1; D is undetermined. This CDR3 is built from 14 residues. V lost 2 bases, J lost 1 base, and 8 bases lay in between. CDR1 SGHVS and CDR2 FQNEAQ come from the germline V gene. Here the CDR3 reads CASSLRAPNTEAFF. The CDR3, as DNA: TGTGCCAGCAGCTTACGCGCTCCGAACACTGAAGCTTTCTTT. The full variable domain, rest sourced from reference TRBV7-8 and TRBJ1-1, is GAGVSQSPRYKVAKRGQDVALRCDPISGHVSLFWYQQALGQGPEFLTYFQNEAQLDKSGLPSDRFFAERPEGSVSTLKIQRTQQEDSAVYLCASSLRAPNTEAFFGQGTRLTVV.

This chain joins TRBV27 and TRBJ2-7, with D unresolved. The germline CDR1 and CDR2 sequences are MNHEY and SMNVEV (reference sequence). The CDR3 is 11 amino acids. Trimming cost V 4 bases and J 6 bases, with 7 bases left between them. CDR3 DNA: TGTGCCAGCAGTTACGGTTTCGAGCAGTACTTC. The encoded protein is CASSYGFEQYF.

V is TRBV9 and J is TRBJ2-6, with D perhaps assigned TRBD1 or TRBD2 (5 bases each). The CDR3 has 14 amino acids. V shed 7 bases and J shed 4 bases, with 12 bases lying between them. The germline V gene has CDR1 SGDLS and CDR2 YYNGEE. The CDR3 DNA is TGTGCCAGCTCCGAGGGGTTCGGGGCCAACGTCCTGACTTTC. Amino acids: CASSEGFGANVLTF.

As for this clone: Other DNA sequences in the sample encode the same CDR3. This chain uses TRBV29-1 with TRBJ2-7; no clear D gene. Germline loops: CDR1 SQVTM, CDR2 ANQGSEA. V dropped 0 bases and J dropped 4 bases, with 7 bases sitting between them. This CDR3 comprises 12 residues. DNA of the CDR3: TGCAGCGTTGAAGATTTAGGATACGAGCAGTACTTC. Its translation: CSVEDLGYEQYF.

This clone was counted once. The V and J genes are TRBV11-2 and TRBJ2-7; D gene ambiguous. Germline CDR1 SGHAT, CDR2 FQNNGV. The V end was cut by 2 bases, the J end by 1 base, with 6 bases between. There are 13 residues in the CDR3. The DNA for the CDR3 is TGTGCCAGCAGCTTAACTTTATCCTACGAGCAGTACTTC. Encoded protein: CASSLTLSYEQYF. The variable domain in full, with the rest retrieved from reference TRBV11-2 and TRBJ2-7, is EAGVAQSPRYKIIEKRQSVAFWCNPISGHATLYWYQQILGQGPKLLIQFQNNGVVDDSQLPKDRFSAERLKGVDSTLKIQPAKLEDSAVYLCASSLTLSYEQYFGPGTRLTVT.

This clone was picked up one time. In the same sample, other DNA sequences code for this CDR3. The V and J genes are TRBV28 and TRBJ1-5; weak D call: TRBD1 (5 bases). V was trimmed by 2 bases and J by 6 bases, leaving 11 bases between them. CDR1 MDHEN and CDR2 SYDVKM come from the germline V gene. The length of the CDR3 is 14 residues. For the CDR3, the DNA is TGTGCCAGCAGTTTAGGGGGGGTTGGTCAGCCCCAGCATTTT. Protein: CASSLGGVGQPQHF.

V and J are TRBV7-9 and TRBJ1-3, with D possibly being TRBD1 (6 bases). V lost 4 bases to trimming and J lost 0 bases, with 16 bases between them. The CDR3 extends over 17 amino acids. The germline V gene has CDR1 SEHNR and CDR2 FQNEAQ (reference sequence). The CDR3, as DNA: TGTGCCAGCAGCTCAACATCAGGGGTGCTCTCTGGAAACACCATATATTTT. Translated: CASSSTSGVLSGNTIYF.

V is TRBV7-8 and J is TRBJ2-1; no firm D call. This CDR3 is built from 16 residues. Germline V gene lookup returns CDR1 SGHVS and CDR2 FQNEAQ. Trimming stripped 1 base from V and 0 bases from J, with 10 bases between. CDR3 in amino acids: CASSLVRRLSYNEQFF. Written as DNA, the CDR3 is TGTGCCAGCAGCTTAGTAAGGAGACTCTCCTACAATGAGCAGTTCTTC.

This chain uses TRBV9 with TRBJ2-7; D gene unclear. Germline V gene sequence: CDR1 SGDLS, CDR2 YYNGEE. The germline V and J ends were trimmed by 1 base and 6 bases, with 14 bases remaining between them. The CDR3 covers 14 residues. The CDR3 is CASSVSRAPLEQYF. CDR3 nucleotides: TGTGCCAGCAGCGTATCCCGGGCCCCCCTCGAGCAGTACTTC.

The CDR3 coding sequence is TGCGCCAGCAGCGAGACGACAGGGGCGAACACTGAAGCTTTCTTT. Translated, it gives CASSETTGANTEAFF. V and J are TRBV5-1 and TRBJ1-1, with TRBD1 identical over 8 bases. CDR3 length: 15 residues. Germline CDR1 is SGHRS and CDR2 is YFSETQ. After removal of 4 bases from V and 1 base from J, the junction contained 6 bases not matched to a gene. Together with reference TRBV5-1 and TRBJ1-1, the CDR3 gives the full variable domain: KAGVTQTPRYLIKTRGQQVTLSCSPISGHRSVSWYQQTPGQGLQFLFEYFSETQRNKGNFPGRFSGRQFSNSRSEMNVSTLELGDSALYLCASSETTGANTEAFFGQGTRLTVV.

The CDR3 protein is CASSEDMRGGIYGYTF. CDR3 nucleotides: TGTGCCAGCAGTGAAGATATGAGGGGGGGAATCTATGGCTACACCTTC. The J gene is TRBJ1-2, the V gene TRBV6-1, with D perhaps matching TRBD1 (6 bases). CDR1 and CDR2 from the germline V gene are MNHNS and SASEGT. The V and J ends lost 1 base and 4 bases respectively, with 16 bases between them. CDR3 length equals 16 residues.

The chain is built from TRBV7-6 and TRBJ2-3; 9 bases fit TRBD2. V gave up 3 bases and J gave up 1 base; unmatched junction bases: 2. There are 15 residues in the CDR3. CDR1 and CDR2 (germline): SGHVS, FNYEAQ. The CDR3 nucleotides are TGTGCCAGCAGCTTTGGCGGGGGGGGCACAGATACGCAGTATTTT. Translating gives CASSFGGGGTDTQYF.